This T cell receptor (beta chain) was observed in a study of T cell responses to AZD1222 COVID-19 vaccine. The ends were cut back, 3 bases at V and 3 bases at J, with 11 bases in the middle. Germline lookup yields CDR1 SNHLY and CDR2 FYNNEI. The CDR3 loop spans 14 amino acids. Regarding the study as a whole: The study found Spike-specific TCR breadth and depth rose after two AZD1222 doses. Donors in the cohort were predominantly white British and more often female, and clonal diversity was possibly underestimated. Repertoire sampling occurred only after the peak T cell response. Dominant at 160-218 and 743-854, vaccine-associated CD4 TCRs also spanned spike.

This clone has a handful of counts. Its antigen is undetermined. Generated by immunoSEQ multiplex PCR, the TCRdb table keeps only in-frame clones and is missing some. Among 86,000 or so clones, about 93% were seen once, and the ten largest hold 11%. This rearrangement joins TRBV2 to TRBJ2-5; possible D gene TRBD2, 5 bases. Sequences were derived from peripheral blood, sampled 28 days after the second AZD1222 dose. The sequence derives from an adult who received the AZD1222 COVID-19 vaccine. In DNA, the CDR3 is TGTGCCAGCAGTGAGCGGACTCCGGAAGAGACCCAGTACTTC. Residues: CASSERTPEETQYF.